The sequence of this T cell receptor (beta chain) was determined in a study of regulatory and conventional T cells in breast cancer (dated by TCRdb to the mid-2010s). Libraries were prepared through PCR. Sequencing instrument: Illumina MiSeq. TCRdb reprocessing: public reads trimmed at Q25 with fastp, clones called with MiXCR, in-frame beta chains kept. CDR3 protein sequences are deduplicated, and each keeps its most common genes and DNA. The table for this sample lists around 16,000 distinct CDR3 sequences; about 31% of them were counted only once. Of the sample, around 1.5% falls within the top ten clones. Worth noting for this clonotype: Its antigen specificity is not known. No per-base quality is available; no much larger clone lies one base away.

The sequenced material came from conventional T cells from blood. The clonotype comes from a female donor in good health.

The nucleotide sequence is TGTGCCAGCAGCCAAGTAGTTAGAAGTAGACAAGCGCACAATGAGCAGTTCTTC. Translation gives CASSQVVRSRQAHNEQFF. The V gene is TRBV4-2 and the J gene is TRBJ2-1, with an unclear D gene assignment. The CDR3 sequence holds 18 residues, the cysteine and phenylalanine included. The kept DNA is CDR3 alone, 54 bases in frame from the first base. Looking up the germline V gene yields CDR1 LGHNA and CDR2 YNFKEQ. V is pared back by 1 base and J by 5 bases, with 21 bases lying between the germline termini.